The subject of this entry is one TCR beta chain. Its target is unknown. The sample originates from a study of CD8+ T cells in alopecia areata. Study overall: The authors scored treated patients' severity by affected scalp percentage.

Trimming left V 0 bases short and J 0 bases short, with 11 bases between. This CDR3 is 16 amino acids long. Germline V CDR1 and CDR2: MNHEY, SVGAGI. The study's findings and limits: How baseline CD8+ expansion relates to response remains uncertain (there was one nonresponder).

Sample treatment: oral pan-JAK inhibitor, 5-10 mg twice daily. It was cDNA, reverse transcribed from extracted RNA, that served as the sequencing template. Only in-frame clones appear in the TCRdb table, and some are missing; sequencing was by immunoSEQ multiplex PCR. The sample records approximately 170,000 clones, roughly 60% being singletons. Material: CD4+ T cells sorted from blood, obtained at week 24, from a patient treated with tofacitinib. V usage is TRBV6-5 and J usage is TRBJ1-1; D not resolved. The receptor was derived from a human donor with alopecia areata. CDR3 coding DNA: TGTGCCAGCAGTTACTCGGCCGGGGTGCTGAACACTGAAGCTTTCTTT. Translating it yields CASSYSAGVLNTEAFF.